Listed below are T cell receptor beta chains from one sample, sequenced in a study of blood T cell repertoires in COVID-19. Profiling relied on immunoSEQ multiplex PCR, and the TCRdb table lists in-frame clones only, not all of them. The sample lists about 21,000 clones; 80% were seen once. The sample comprised peripheral blood. The receptors were gathered from a man in his fifties or sixties with active COVID-19. Both conserved end residues are trimmed from each CDR3. The size entry is marked missing in some rows and otherwise reads once, few, many or a size class.

j_call v_call clone_size cdr3_aa
TRBJ2-1 TRBV5-1 NA ASSFSGRASYNEQF
TRBJ2-1 TRBV6-2/TRBV6-3 NA ASSYSSSGSYNEQF
TRBJ2-2 TRBV19 once ASIGLGGGTGELF
TRBJ1-5 TRBV4-3 once ASSQRVGGQPQH
TRBJ2-7 TRBV5-5 NA ASSRDRGRGYEQY
TRBJ2-7 TRBV6-2/TRBV6-3 NA ASSYSDSRSYEQY
TRBJ1-2 TRBV5-6 NA ASTSGTVIYGYT
TRBJ1-5 TRBV4-1 NA ASSQDPGQYQPQH
TRBJ2-7 TRBV7-3 many ASPHQASGPYEQY
TRBJ1-5 TRBV7-8 NA ASSPDSNQPQH
TRBJ2-2 TRBV5-4 few ASSLGGGAHTGELF
TRBJ2-3 TRBV28 NA ASTPGGPGDTQY
TRBJ2-1 TRBV28 once ASSSYMQREGAYNEQF
TRBJ1-6 TRBV5-1 once ASSLEGQGANSPLH
TRBJ1-1 TRBV6-5 NA ASSAPGQGKTEAF
TRBJ1-2 TRBV5-4 NA ASSLGLERGLNYGYT
TRBJ2-1 TRBV9 NA ASSVALTAEQF
TRBJ2-5 TRBV6-1 NA ASSESRVTQY
TRBJ2-1 TRBV30 NA AWSMTSGPYNEQF
TRBJ1-1 TRBV29-1 NA SVGGRETEAF
TRBJ1-6 TRBV7-8 NA ASSRLTGVEHNSPLH
TRBJ2-3 TRBV3-1/TRBV3-2 NA ASSQRAGGGSDTQY
TRBJ2-3 TRBV24-1 NA ATSGQAGVLADTQY
TRBJ1-5 TRBV18 NA ASSPKHRYPVTLWGQGTKPQH
TRBJ2-1 TRBV10-3 NA AIRSSTGSYNEQF
TRBJ1-4 TRBV4-2 NA ASSQEGGSTNEKLF
TRBJ1-2 TRBV19 NA ASSSGTGELGYT
TRBJ1-2 TRBV6-6 NA ASSTRQGPGGYT
TRBJ1-4 TRBV29-1 NA SVEDLARGKEKLF
TRBJ2-5 TRBV20-1 NA SASSGRASETQY
TRBJ2-7 TRBV5-1 many ASSLIQGAYEQY
TRBJ2-2 TRBV7-6 NA ASSPRQGLAGELRDTGELF
TRBJ1-5 TRBV24-1 NA ATSEAGTGAQPQH
TRBJ1-2 TRBV29-1 NA SVGQVVSGYT
TRBJ1-1 TRBV19 NA ASSIVAHTEAF
TRBJ2-1 TRBV9 NA ASSVGFGDNEQF
TRBJ1-6 TRBV5-4 NA ASSLLAPGNSPLH
TRBJ1-3 TRBV6-5 NA ASSYSGARNTIY
TRBJ1-2 TRBV2 NA ASSYRGSYGYT
TRBJ1-4 TRBV15 NA ATSRDPGGNEKLF
TRBJ1-5 TRBV24-1 NA ATSGRGSDSNQPQH
TRBJ2-4 TRBV27 NA ATRAGWLDGIAKNIQY
TRBJ1-2 TRBV5-4 NA ASSLFGPLPGHTNYGYT
TRBJ1-4 TRBV24-1 NA ATSDPTGGSNEKLF
TRBJ2-1 TRBV9 NA ASSPQVSYNEQF
TRBJ2-3 TRBV12-3/TRBV12-4 NA ASSLFRVDTQY
TRBJ2-3 TRBV7-2 NA ASSLGWGGRRADTQY
TRBJ2-3 TRBV5-4 NA ASSLRGTDTQY
TRBJ1-1 TRBV5-1 NA ASSSTGSWSDTEAF
TRBJ2-7 TRBV2 once ASSPRQGRGYEQY